Each of the 5 T cell receptor beta chains below was sequenced from the same sample in a study of CD8+ T cells in alopecia areata. cDNA reverse transcribed from extracted RNA served as the sequencing template. Produced via immunoSEQ multiplex PCR; TCRdb's table is partial and in-frame only. The sample includes some 150,000 clones, just over 65% of them seen just once. This material consisted of CD8+ T cells sorted from blood, taken at week 0. The receptors were gathered from a human donor with alopecia areata.

This clone has just a few counts. V usage is TRBV7-8 and J usage is TRBJ2-5, with D perhaps matching TRBD1 (6 bases). Judging by the DNA end, TRBJ2-7 fits better; the J call may be wrong. The CDR3 length is 15 residues. Germline loops: CDR1 SGHVS, CDR2 FQNEAQ. The DNA of the CDR3 is TGTGCCAGCAGCTTTTTATTAGCAGGGGATTACGAGCAGTACTTC. Its protein product is CASSFLLAGDYEQYF.

The V gene is TRBV10-3, the J gene TRBJ2-5; possibly TRBD1 for D (6 bases). This CDR3 has 12 residues. The V and J ends lost 10 bases and 5 bases respectively, with 14 bases between them. Germline assignment: CDR1 ENHRY and CDR2 SYGVKD. The CDR3 loop reads CATGQTGETQYF. CDR3 bases: TGTGCCACAGGACAGACTGGGGAGACCCAGTACTTC.

The chain has TRBV5-1 and TRBJ1-4; TRBD1 aligns across 9 bases. The germline V gene has CDR1 SGHRS and CDR2 YFSETQ. The trim removed 7 bases at V and 7 bases at J, leaving 5 bases unmatched. The length of the CDR3 is 13 residues. CDR3 residues: CASAGDRAEKLFF. The CDR3 coding sequence is TGCGCCAGCGCCGGGGACAGGGCTGAAAAACTGTTTTTT.

The chain joins TRBV30 to TRBJ2-3; 11 nucleotides match TRBD2. Germline V gene sequence: CDR1 GTSNPN, CDR2 SVGIG (reference sequence). This CDR3 has 16 residues. The V segment lost 2 bases and the J segment 5 bases; nucleotides outside the gene matches: 9. The CDR3 nucleotides are TGTGCCTGGAGTCTTCTAGCGGGGGGCCACGGAGATACGCAGTATTTT. This encodes CAWSLLAGGHGDTQYF.

Only a few counts were recorded for this clone. This chain connects TRBV7-9 to TRBJ2-3; D remains ambiguous. Per germline, CDR1 SEHNR and CDR2 FQNEAQ (reference sequence). This CDR3 has 17 amino acids. Trimming removed 5 bases at V and 0 bases at J, with 18 bases between. The CDR3 region has the DNA TGTGCCAGCAGCCCACGAATTGACGTGCCTAGCACAGATACGCAGTATTTT. Its protein product is CASSPRIDVPSTDTQYF.